These 28 T cell receptor beta chains share one sample of origin, sequenced in a study of cytomegalovirus exposure and HLA in healthy donors. Primers included in the PCR were 60 Vbeta and 13 Jbeta primers. Generated by immunoSEQ multiplex PCR, the TCRdb table keeps only in-frame clones and is missing some. The sample has fewer than 350,000 clones, 70% to 90% seen once; the top ten hold 2% to 3%. Material for sequencing was PBMCs. The receptors originated from a woman under 30 in good health and CMV-seronegative.

V gene TRBV15 combines with J gene TRBJ2-1; TRBD2 agrees at 10 bases. The germline gives CDR1 LNHNV, CDR2 YYDKDF (reference sequence). V trimming: 0 bases; J trimming: 9 bases; junction bases outside the gene matches: 8. This CDR3 comprises 16 residues. The chain's CDR3 is CATSRDSGGARGEQFF. CDR3 in DNA: TGTGCCACCAGCAGAGACAGCGGGGGGGCTCGCGGTGAGCAGTTCTTC.

As to this clone: Germline and junction disagree at one end, which may indicate a read error. This sequence joins TRBV7-2 and TRBJ2-5, with D uncertain. The germline gives CDR1 SGHTA, CDR2 FQGNSA. CDR3 length: 13 residues. CDR3: CASSLALLARWNF. CDR3 in DNA: TGTGCCAGCAGCTTAGCGCTTCTGGCTAGGTGGAACTTC.

This chain uses TRBV6-1 with TRBJ1-5, with D tentatively TRBD1 (5 bases). Per germline, CDR1 MNHNS and CDR2 SASEGT. This CDR3 comprises 14 residues. V lost 1 base to trimming and J lost 13 bases, with 17 bases between them. CDR3 in amino acids: CASSEVQGQVKQHF. The CDR3 DNA is TGTGCCAGCAGTGAAGTGCAGGGCCAGGTAAAACAGCATTTT.

This chain links TRBV6-4 with TRBJ1-1, with 8 bases matching TRBD1. The CDR3 extends over 15 amino acids. Germline assignment: CDR1 MRHNA and CDR2 SNTAGT. Germline trimming cut 4 bases from V and 1 base from J; bases unmatched to any gene: 5. CDR3 in DNA: TGTGCCAGCAGTGTAACACAGGGGGGGAACACTGAAGCTTTCTTT. It is translated as CASSVTQGGNTEAFF.

The rearrangement uses TRBV7-9 and TRBJ2-2, with TRBD1 matching over 10 bases. Per germline, CDR1 SEHNR and CDR2 FQNEAQ (reference sequence). The CDR3 sequence is 16 residues long. V shed 2 bases and J 3 bases; nucleotides not matched to a gene: 3. CDR3 in DNA: TGTGCCAGCAGCTTAAGACAGGGGGCCGACACCGGGGAGCTGTTTTTT. Protein product: CASSLRQGADTGELFF.

V and J are TRBV29-1 and TRBJ2-7, with a tentative D call TRBD1 (6 bases). CDR3 length: 13 amino acids. Trimming cost V 7 bases and J 0 bases, with 13 bases left between them. The germline V gene encodes CDR1 SQVTM and CDR2 ANQGSEA. The CDR3 spells CSALQGNSYEQYF. CDR3 DNA sequence: TGCAGCGCATTACAGGGAAACTCCTACGAGCAGTACTTC.

The gene calls are TRBV6-5 and TRBJ1-2; D is unclear. V was pared by 3 bases and J by 4 bases, with 12 bases between. There are 14 residues in the CDR3. The germline gives CDR1 MNHEY, CDR2 SVGAGI. The CDR3 here is CASSYTAAVYGYTF. The CDR3 DNA follows: TGTGCCAGCAGTTATACGGCGGCAGTCTATGGCTACACCTTC.

The gene calls are TRBV19 and TRBJ1-2; D is possibly TRBD1 (6 bases). V was trimmed by 9 bases and J by 6 bases, leaving 20 bases between them. Per germline, CDR1 LNHDA and CDR2 SQIVND (reference sequence). This CDR3 has 14 residues. The CDR3 DNA sequence: TGTGCCAGCCGGAGAATAGGACAGTCTGATGGCTACACCTTC. Protein: CASRRIGQSDGYTF.

V and J are TRBV5-6 and TRBJ2-1; possible D gene TRBD1, 5 bases. The germline V and J ends were trimmed by 1 base and 3 bases, with 11 bases remaining between them. The CDR3 covers 15 residues. Germline assignment: CDR1 SGHDT and CDR2 YYEEEE. CDR3 amino acids: CASSLRQGSYNEQFF. The CDR3 coding sequence is TGTGCCAGCAGCTTGAGGCAGGGCAGCTACAATGAGCAGTTCTTC. Full variable domain (missing parts from reference TRBV5-6 and TRBJ2-1): DAGVTQSPTHLIKTRGQQVTLRCSPKSGHDTVSWYQQALGQGPQFIFQYYEEEERQRGNFPDRFSGHQFPNYSSELNVNALLLGDSALYLCASSLRQGSYNEQFFGPGTRLTVL.

The CDR3 spells CATKTGTGASYEQYF. CDR3 DNA sequence: TGTGCCACCAAGACCGGGACAGGGGCCTCCTACGAGCAGTACTTC. V usage is TRBV19 and J usage is TRBJ2-7, with TRBD1 identical over 10 bases. This CDR3 is 15 amino acids long. Germline lookup yields CDR1 LNHDA and CDR2 SQIVND (reference sequence). V dropped 10 bases and J dropped 0; count of bases not matched to a gene: 9.

This chain connects TRBV2 to TRBJ1-6; no clear D. Trimming removed 8 bases at V and 0 bases at J, with 8 bases between. The germline V gene has CDR1 SNHLY and CDR2 FYNNEI. This CDR3 spans 14 amino acids. The CDR3 sequence: CASHTSSYNSPLHF. The CDR3 DNA is TGTGCCAGCCACACAAGCTCCTATAATTCACCCCTCCACTTT.

CDR3 bases: TGTGCCAGCAGCTCCAGGACAGGGGCCTACGAGCAGTACTTC. Amino acids: CASSSRTGAYEQYF. This rearrangement joins TRBV7-9 to TRBJ2-7, with 9 bases that match TRBD1. The CDR3 extends over 14 amino acids. In germline, CDR1 is SEHNR, CDR2 FQNEAQ (reference sequence). Germline trimming cut 4 bases from V and 2 bases from J; bases unmatched to any gene: 3.

V usage is TRBV27 and J usage is TRBJ2-7, with D perhaps TRBD1 (5 bases). Trimming stripped 2 bases from V and 3 bases from J, with 8 bases between. CDR1 is MNHEY, CDR2 SMNVEV, per germline (reference sequence). The CDR3 sequence is 13 residues long. CDR3 region: CASSLRGFYEQYF. CDR3 coding DNA: TGTGCCAGCAGTTTAAGGGGTTTCTACGAGCAGTACTTC.

Worth noting for this clone: One junction end disagrees with the germline gene, perhaps due to a read error. This chain joins TRBV7-9 and TRBJ2-3; 13 bases fit TRBD2. CDR1 is SEHNR, CDR2 FQNEAQ, per germline (reference sequence). CDR3 length: 18 amino acids. The CDR3 nucleotides read TGTTCCAGCAGCCACCGAGGGACTAGCGGGGCCCCCGCAGATACGCAGTATTTT. Its protein product is CSSSHRGTSGAPADTQYF.

The chain joins TRBV11-3 to TRBJ1-5; D uncertain. CDR1 and CDR2 (germline): SGHNT, YENEEA. The V end was cut by 2 bases, the J end by 0 bases, with 14 bases between. The CDR3 runs to 17 residues. CDR3 bases: TGTGCCAGCAGCTTAAGTTATACAGATTATAGCAATCAGCCCCAGCATTTT. Its protein product is CASSLSYTDYSNQPQHF.

The gene calls are TRBV19 and TRBJ2-7; 7 bases fit TRBD2. With V trimmed by 4 bases and J by 4 bases, 10 bases remained unmatched. Germline V gene data show CDR1 as LNHDA and CDR2 as SQIVND (reference sequence). CDR3 size: 15 residues. CDR3 coding DNA: TGTGCCAGTAGTACCTCCATCGGGGGGAAATACGAGCAGTACTTC. Its protein product is CASSTSIGGKYEQYF.

This chain links TRBV19 with TRBJ1-1; 9 positions agree with TRBD1. Germline CDR1 is LNHDA and CDR2 is SQIVND (reference sequence). With 2 bases clipped from V and 1 base from J, the junction kept 2 bases outside the gene matches. This CDR3 spans 15 amino acids. Written as DNA, the CDR3 is TGTGCCAGTAGTATATGGGGACAGGGGAACACTGAAGCTTTCTTT. It translates to CASSIWGQGNTEAFF.

CDR3 sequence (DNA): TGTGCCAGCAGCTCGGACAGCTCTGGAAACACCATATATTTT. Protein product: CASSSDSSGNTIYF. The chain links TRBV11-2 to TRBJ1-3; tentative D call: TRBD1 (6 bases). Deletions cut 4 bases from V and 0 bases from J, with 7 bases between. There are 14 residues in the CDR3. CDR1 is SGHAT and CDR2 is FQNNGV in the germline V gene.

The chain recombines TRBV10-3 with TRBJ2-3, with D perhaps matching TRBD2 (5 bases). CDR1 is ENHRY, CDR2 SYGVKD, per germline. V was pared by 3 bases and J by 2 bases, with 9 bases between. The CDR3 extends over 14 amino acids. Here the CDR3 DNA reads TGTGCCATCAGTGAAAGCGGTATCACAGATACGCAGTATTTT. It encodes CAISESGITDTQYF.

The chain recombines TRBV7-9 with TRBJ1-3; D is undetermined. The CDR3 totals 16 residues. Germline V gene lookup returns CDR1 SEHNR and CDR2 FQNEAQ (reference sequence). With 6 bases removed from V and 4 bases from J, the gap between germline ends came to 19 bases. CDR3 sequence reads: CASRPPPSGGGNTIYF. The CDR3 DNA follows: TGTGCCAGCAGGCCGCCTCCCTCCGGCGGAGGAAACACCATATATTTT.

The rearrangement links TRBV7-2 to TRBJ1-1; TRBD1 is a possible D gene (5 bases). Per the germline V gene, CDR1 is SGHTA and CDR2 is FQGNSA. The CDR3 loop spans 14 amino acids. The V and J ends lost 7 bases and 4 bases respectively, with 16 bases between them. The CDR3 spells CASTPPGRSTEAFF. CDR3 DNA sequence: TGTGCCAGCACCCCCCCAGGGAGGAGCACTGAAGCTTTCTTT.

The chain couples TRBV27 to TRBJ1-5, with D perhaps matching TRBD1 (6 bases). The CDR3 is made up of 14 amino acids. V lost 5 bases, J lost 0 bases, and 8 bases lay in between. Germline values: CDR1 MNHEY, CDR2 SMNVEV (reference sequence). CDR3 DNA sequence: TGTGCCAGCAGTCCGGGACATAGCAATCAGCCCCAGCATTTT. Translated: CASSPGHSNQPQHF.

The rearrangement uses TRBV9 and TRBJ2-1, with 8 bases aligning to TRBD2. The CDR3 spans 16 residues. CDR1 SGDLS and CDR2 YYNGEE come from the germline V gene. With 2 bases clipped from V and 2 bases from J, the junction kept 6 bases outside the gene matches. The CDR3 DNA follows: TGTGCCAGCAGCGTGAGCGGGGGCCTGACCTACAATGAGCAGTTCTTC. Protein product: CASSVSGGLTYNEQFF.

J is TRBJ1-2 and V is TRBV2; 10 nucleotides match TRBD1. Germline CDR1 SNHLY, CDR2 FYNNEI. With 8 bases clipped from V and 3 bases from J, the junction kept 6 bases outside the gene matches. The CDR3 extends over 14 amino acids. The CDR3 is CASGRDRGDYGYTF. Here the CDR3 DNA reads TGTGCCAGCGGCAGGGACAGGGGAGACTATGGCTACACCTTC.

The gene calls are TRBV29-1 and TRBJ1-3, with 10 bases lining up with TRBD1. V was clipped by 6 bases and J by 4 bases; unmatched bases: 9. Germline V gene sequence: CDR1 SQVTM, CDR2 ANQGSEA. This CDR3 comprises 15 residues. In DNA, the CDR3 is TGCAGCGTGGACTCCCCGGGACAGGGGGGAAACACCATATATTTT. Amino acid sequence: CSVDSPGQGGNTIYF.

The rearrangement links TRBV30 to TRBJ2-3, with D possibly TRBD1 on 7 matching bases. The germline gives CDR1 GTSNPN, CDR2 SVGIG (reference sequence). The CDR3 runs 16 residues. V lost 2 bases to trimming and J lost 1 base, with 16 bases between them. CDR3 amino acids: CAWSRPGGFGTDTQYF. The CDR3 DNA sequence: TGTGCCTGGAGTCGCCCAGGGGGGTTCGGCACAGATACGCAGTATTTT. Filled out from reference TRBV30 and TRBJ2-3, the complete variable domain reads SQTIHQWPATLVQPVGSPLSLECTVEGTSNPNLYWYRQAAGRGLQLLFYSVGIGQISSEVPQNLSASRPQDRQFILSSKKLLLSDSGFYLCAWSRPGGFGTDTQYFGPGTRLTVL.

This chain joins TRBV5-1 and TRBJ2-7; 10 nucleotides agree with TRBD1. The germline gives CDR1 SGHRS, CDR2 YFSETQ. With V trimmed by 3 bases and J by 4 bases, 7 bases remained unmatched. The CDR3 runs 15 residues. Here the CDR3 reads CASSSPGQGKYEQYF. CDR3 in DNA: TGCGCCAGCAGCTCCCCGGGACAGGGGAAATACGAGCAGTACTTC. The variable domain in full, with the rest retrieved from reference TRBV5-1 and TRBJ2-7, is KAGVTQTPRYLIKTRGQQVTLSCSPISGHRSVSWYQQTPGQGLQFLFEYFSETQRNKGNFPGRFSGRQFSNSRSEMNVSTLELGDSALYLCASSSPGQGKYEQYFGPGTRLTVT.

This sequence joins TRBV5-1 and TRBJ2-5; 14 positions agree with TRBD2. Trimming at V came to 3 bases and at J to 5 bases, leaving 6 bases not matched to a gene. The germline CDR1 and CDR2 sequences are SGHRS and YFSETQ. The CDR3 spans 16 residues. The CDR3 sequence: CASSSKTSGGAETQYF. The CDR3 DNA follows: TGCGCCAGCAGCTCCAAGACTAGCGGGGGGGCGGAGACCCAGTACTTC.